A selection of T cell receptor beta chains follows, all from one sample in a study of cytomegalovirus exposure and HLA in healthy donors. Clones were sequenced by immunoSEQ multiplex PCR, and TCRdb holds only the in-frame ones, with some missing. The sample has about 200,000 clones; 75% to 85% are singletons. Specimen: PBMCs. All receptors derive from a woman aged 30 to 39 in good health and CMV-seropositive. The CDR3 runs from the conserved cysteine through the conserved F or W.

j_call v_call cdr3_aa
TRBJ2-3 TRBV5-1 CASSHLGLAELTDTQYF
TRBJ2-7 TRBV7-2 CASSLGWGQGSDEQYF
TRBJ2-1 TRBV18 CASSPELAGVEQFF
TRBJ2-2 TRBV2 CASLTSLEDTGELFF
TRBJ2-3 TRBV7-2 CASSRQASGSANTQYF
TRBJ1-4 TRBV6-1 CASSEGQYNEKLFF
TRBJ1-2 TRBV20-1 CSAGVQNGYTF
TRBJ2-7 TRBV5-4 CASSPQGSGQEQYF
TRBJ2-7 TRBV6-5 CASSYRDRFYEQYF
TRBJ1-1 TRBV7-2 CASSSGGMNTEAFF
TRBJ2-1 TRBV28 CASSSGLAVYNEQFF
TRBJ2-2 TRBV7-9 CASSRTSGGTGTGELFF
TRBJ1-2 TRBV30 CAWSQNTPNYGYTF
TRBJ2-7 TRBV27 CASSPLAAAPYEQYF
TRBJ1-4 TRBV2 CASRGGSGTGEKLFF
TRBJ1-2 TRBV21-1 CASSQIDAGTGVYGYTF
TRBJ2-7 TRBV15 CATSQGLTGTYEQYF
TRBJ2-7 TRBV5-6 CASSLAGYHEQYF
TRBJ2-1 TRBV7-2 CASSFVAAGGNEQFF
TRBJ1-2 TRBV15 CATSRGTTGTGMLYGYTF
TRBJ1-1 TRBV6-5 CASMRGVTEAFF
TRBJ2-1 TRBV7-7 CASSLSLIEANEQFF
TRBJ2-7 TRBV27 CASGQETYEQYF
TRBJ2-3 TRBV27 CASSSTLKGGVLDTQYF
TRBJ1-5 TRBV5-4 CASSFGGVDQPQHF
TRBJ2-5 TRBV10-1 CASSGTSGQETQYF
TRBJ1-3 TRBV5-1 CASSLAGTGNTIYF
TRBJ2-2 TRBV27 CASSLRRGLGELFF
TRBJ1-1 TRBV5-1 CASSSGAVRTEAFF
TRBJ1-1 TRBV29-1 CSVGATLNTEAFF
TRBJ1-1 TRBV5-1 CASSGTGATEAFF
TRBJ2-7 TRBV6-5 CASSRSSGTYEQYF
TRBJ1-1 TRBV5-6 CASSYRGSPPRTEAFF
TRBJ1-1 TRBV6-6 CASSGTGQPLPAFF
TRBJ2-3 TRBV29-1 CSYKPGTSYTDTQYF
TRBJ1-4 TRBV7-2 CASSLVGGSDEKLFF
TRBJ2-3 TRBV29-1 CSVDRSSGIQDTQYF
TRBJ1-5 TRBV27 CASSFSGPNQPQHF
TRBJ1-2 TRBV2 CASSPPSGGYTF
TRBJ1-5 TRBV6-1 CASSEAGGRPQHF
TRBJ1-5 TRBV27 CASSLWGTGLNQPQHF
TRBJ2-1 TRBV6-5 CASSYLSAPAGGEQFF
TRBJ2-1 TRBV19 CASSIQAGGPNEQFF
TRBJ2-2 TRBV29-1 CSVAPAGGGGELFF
TRBJ2-1 TRBV5-1 CASSLTSATYNEQFF
TRBJ2-7 TRBV12-5 CASGLARTSGAYEQYF
TRBJ1-3 TRBV28 CASSSSGWGSSGNTIYF
TRBJ2-2 TRBV4-2 CASSQGFRVSGSTGELFF
TRBJ2-5 TRBV7-8 CASSQSRQAQETQYF
TRBJ2-2 TRBV5-1 CASSASANTGELFF
TRBJ1-1 TRBV30 CAWSTDGQEPKIFWNTEAFF
TRBJ2-5 TRBV9 CASSTPGQGLGTQYF
TRBJ2-1 TRBV6-5 CASRLGGSVYNEQFF
TRBJ2-3 TRBV6-5 CASSYGQGWNTDTQYF